This TCR beta chain is from a study of response to subunit inactivated influenza vaccine. One entry per CDR3 protein, called by TCRdb with MiXCR from the RT-PCR reads. The sample has some 300,000 distinct CDR3 sequences, around 22% seen once. After removal of 2 bases from V and 4 bases from J, the junction contained 3 bases not matched to a gene. Germline values: CDR1 MDHEN, CDR2 SYDVKM. CDR3 length: 14 amino acids. This clonotype showed up just a few times. The origin of this receptor is a man between 45 and 75 years old who received an inactivated influenza vaccine. The specimen comprised PBMCs from blood, sampled about 19 months after vaccination. The chain joins TRBV28 to TRBJ1-1; TRBD1 matches at 8 bases. In DNA form, the CDR3 reads TGTGCCAGCAGTTTACAGGGGGCGAGCACTGAAGCTTTCTTT. Encoded protein: CASSLQGASTEAFF.